The 26 T cell receptor beta chains reported below all come from one sample, sequenced in a study of T cell clonality in common variable immunodeficiency. Sequenced by immunoSEQ multiplex PCR; TCRdb stores in-frame clones only, minus some. This sample carries 45,000 to 65,000 clones, none of them present only once. The sequenced material came from peripheral blood mononuclear cells. The source of these receptors is a person between 18 and 70 years old in good health.

In its sample, this clone was seen many times. Sequencing ends 3 residues short of the CDR3 end; the germline J gene provides the rest. The V call is TRBV4-1, the J call TRBJ2-7; D is possibly TRBD2 (6 bases). Germline V gene data show CDR1 as MGHRA and CDR2 as YSYEKL. The CDR3 contains 16 residues. Trimming shortened V by 5 bases and J by 4 bases, and 21 bases separated the two germline ends. The CDR3 spells CASSEAPDAGRYEQYF. The DNA read from the CDR3 is TGCGCCAGCAGCGAAGCCCCAGACGCAGGGAGGTACGAG.

This clone was counted ten times or more. The read terminates 3 residues ahead of where the CDR3 ends, so the germline J gene completes it. J is TRBJ2-7 and V is TRBV30; 8 bases line up with TRBD1. Germline lookup yields CDR1 GTSNPN and CDR2 SVGIG (reference sequence). The CDR3 has 12 residues. The trim removed 5 bases at V and 4 bases at J, leaving 4 bases unmatched. The CDR3 bases that were read are TGTGCCTGGGAGACAGGGGCGTACGAG. It codes for CAWETGAYE. The complete CDR3 sequence is CAWETGAYEQYF.

To note about this clone: The read ends 3 residues early relative to the CDR3; the germline J gene fills the gap. This sequence joins TRBV19 and TRBJ2-7; TRBD2 is a possible D gene (6 bases). CDR1 LNHDA and CDR2 SQIVND come from the germline V gene (reference sequence). The CDR3 is 14 residues long. The V end lost 8 bases, the J end lost 2 bases, and 16 bases lay between the germline ends. CDR3 amino acids: CASLTSLDTYEQYF. The sequenced part of the CDR3 DNA is TGTGCCAGTCTTACTAGCTTGGATACCTACGAG.

This clone was recorded at least ten times. The read comes to an end 3 residues before the CDR3 does, leaving the germline J gene to fill in the end. The chain uses TRBV10-1 and TRBJ2-2, with TRBD1 identical over 8 bases. In germline, CDR1 is WNHNN, CDR2 SYGVQD (reference sequence). The CDR3 consists of 11 residues. CDR3 in amino acids: CASPRTGTLFF. The part of the CDR3 DNA that was read is TGCGCCAGCCCGAGGACAGGGACG.

This clone was seen a handful of times. The read ends 3 residues early relative to the CDR3; the germline J gene fills the gap. The chain has TRBV2 and TRBJ1-4, with D tentatively TRBD1 (5 bases). The CDR3 loop spans 15 amino acids. The V end lost 3 bases, the J end lost 8 bases, and 16 bases lay between the germline ends. Germline V CDR1 and CDR2: SNHLY, FYNNEI. This chain's CDR3 is CASSERGGTREKLFF. The part of the CDR3 DNA that was read is TGTGCCAGCAGTGAGAGGGGAGGGACTAGGGAAAAA.

At least ten counts were recorded for this clone. The CDR3 bases that were read are TGTGCCAGTAGTATGCTTAGTACTGAA. Encoded protein: CASSMLSTE. The full CDR3 is CASSMLSTEAFF. The V call is TRBV19, the J call TRBJ1-1; D uncertain. The read ends 3 residues early relative to the CDR3; the germline J gene fills the gap. CDR1 is LNHDA, CDR2 SQIVND, per germline (reference sequence). The V gene lost 3 bases and the J gene lost 5 bases, with 7 bases spanning the gap. This CDR3 contains 12 residues.

In this sample, this clone turned up many times. The CDR3 spells CASSPDINEKLFF. The covered CDR3 bases are TGTGCCAGCAGCCCTGACATTAATGAAAAA. The chain has TRBV7-7 and TRBJ1-4, with D hard to call. The read gets to within 3 residues of the CDR3 end, and the germline J gene fills in the rest. CDR3 length: 13 amino acids. V was cut by 5 bases and J by 4 bases, with 8 bases left in between. CDR1 SSHAT and CDR2 FNYEAQ come from the germline V gene (reference sequence).

This clone was counted many times. Incomplete CDR3 DNA: TGCGCCAGCAGTGAGTTAGCGGGGGACGTGACCGGGGAG. Protein sequence: CASSELAGDVTGE. The whole CDR3 protein is CASSELAGDVTGELFF. The rearrangement links TRBV10-1 to TRBJ2-2; 9 bases match TRBD2. The read terminates 3 residues ahead of where the CDR3 ends, so the germline J gene completes it. There are 16 residues in the CDR3. With 1 base clipped from V and 5 bases from J, the junction kept 5 bases outside the gene matches. Germline V gives CDR1 WNHNN, CDR2 SYGVQD (reference sequence).

This clone came up many times. From the germline J gene comes the end of the CDR3, since the read stops 3 residues before it. The chain uses TRBV18 and TRBJ2-1, with TRBD2 matching over 12 bases. This CDR3 is built from 16 residues. Germline trimming cut 6 bases from V and 6 bases from J; bases unmatched to any gene: 9. The germline CDR1 and CDR2 sequences are KGHSH and LQKENI. CDR3 region: CASSTSASGGANEQFF. CDR3 DNA, as far as it was read: TGTGCCAGCTCCACGTCCGCTAGCGGGGGGGCCAATGAG. Full variable domain (remainder filled in from reference TRBV18 and TRBJ2-1): NAGVMQNPRHLVRRRGQEARLRCSPMKGHSHVYWYRQLPEEGLKFMVYLQKENIIDESGMPKERFSAEFPKEGPSILRIQQVVRGDSAAYFCASSTSASGGANEQFFGPGTRLTVL.

This clone was observed many times. The read terminates 3 residues ahead of where the CDR3 ends, so the germline J gene completes it. This chain links TRBV19 with TRBJ2-7, with D perhaps TRBD1 (6 bases). V lost 5 bases to trimming and J lost 4 bases, with 12 bases between them. The germline gives CDR1 LNHDA, CDR2 SQIVND (reference sequence). The CDR3 extends over 13 amino acids. The part of the CDR3 DNA that was read is TGTGCCAGTAGTCCCCGGGACAATTACGAG. It is translated as CASSPRDNYE. The whole CDR3 sequence is CASSPRDNYEQYF.

In its sample, this clone was seen many times. The sequenced CDR3 bases are TGTGCCAGCAGCCCCGGACTAGCTCTCTACGAG. Amino acid sequence: CASSPGLALYE. The full CDR3 protein is CASSPGLALYEQYF. The chain recombines TRBV7-9 with TRBJ2-7; 8 bases are shared with TRBD2. The sequence runs out 3 residues before the end of the CDR3; the remainder is reconstructed from the germline J gene. This CDR3 is 14 amino acids long. Germline V gene lookup returns CDR1 SEHNR and CDR2 FQNEAQ (reference sequence). The ends lost 5 bases at V and 3 bases at J; junction bases unmatched: 6.

This clone has a handful of counts. The read is 3 residues too short to cover the CDR3 end, so that end is filled in from the germline J gene. The chain employs TRBV5-1 and TRBJ2-7; D not resolved. V gave up 0 bases and J gave up 0 bases, with 4 bases separating them. The CDR3 is 13 amino acids. Germline V lookup: CDR1 SGHRS, CDR2 YFSETQ. CDR3 sequence: CASSLDGSYEQYF. The covered CDR3 bases are TGCGCCAGCAGCTTGGACGGCTCCTACGAG. The full variable domain, rest sourced from reference TRBV5-1 and TRBJ2-7, is KAGVTQTPRYLIKTRGQQVTLSCSPISGHRSVSWYQQTPGQGLQFLFEYFSETQRNKGNFPGRFSGRQFSNSRSEMNVSTLELGDSALYLCASSLDGSYEQYFGPGTRLTVT.

Many counts were recorded for this clone. The read falls 3 residues short of the CDR3 end, and the missing part is taken from the germline J gene. The chain is built from TRBV5-1 and TRBJ2-5, with no clear D. Germline V lookup: CDR1 SGHRS, CDR2 YFSETQ. V was clipped by 6 bases and J by 2 bases, with 11 bases between them. CDR3 size: 13 residues. Incomplete CDR3 DNA: TGCGCCAGCACTATCGATAGACAAGAGACC. Amino acids: CASTIDRQET. The whole CDR3 region reads CASTIDRQETQYF.

In this sample, this clone turned up many times. The CDR3 loop reads CASSATGDQPQHF. Partial CDR3 DNA: TGTGCCAGTAGCGCGACAGGAGATCAGCCC. This chain links TRBV19 with TRBJ1-5; D might be TRBD1 (6 bases). The CDR3 extends 3 residues past the end of the read, so its final part is completed from the germline J gene. The V gene's germline CDR1 is LNHDA and CDR2 SQIVND (reference sequence). This CDR3 contains 13 residues. Trimming took 6 bases from V and 5 from J, leaving 11 bases between them.

This clone has ten or more counts. From the germline J gene comes the end of the CDR3, since the read stops 3 residues before it. V gene TRBV13 combines with J gene TRBJ2-7; no clear D. V lost 3 bases, J lost 3 bases, and 9 bases lay in between. Per germline, CDR1 PRHDT and CDR2 FYEKMQ (reference sequence). CDR3 length: 13 amino acids. The covered CDR3 bases are TGTGCCAGCAGCTTTGGCAGAAACTACGAG. Encoded protein: CASSFGRNYE. The full-length CDR3 reads as CASSFGRNYEQYF.

This clone was picked up many times. The read halts 3 residues ahead of the CDR3 end, with the missing end drawn from the germline J gene. The chain carries TRBV19 and TRBJ2-7, with 8 bases lining up with TRBD2. Germline V gene data show CDR1 as LNHDA and CDR2 as SQIVND (reference sequence). V gave up 8 bases and J gave up 4 bases; unmatched junction bases: 4. The CDR3 extends over 12 amino acids. CDR3 bases read: TGTGCCAGTGCCGGGACTAGTTACGAG. It encodes CASAGTSYE. The full CDR3 is CASAGTSYEQYF. Together with reference TRBV19 and TRBJ2-7, the CDR3 gives the full variable domain: DGGITQSPKYLFRKEGQNVTLSCEQNLNHDAMYWYRQDPGQGLRLIYYSQIVNDFQKGDIAEGYSVSREKKESFPLTVTSAQKNPTAFYLCASAGTSYEQYFGPGTRLTVT.

There are a few counts of this clone. The read ends 3 residues early relative to the CDR3; the germline J gene fills the gap. The gene calls are TRBV18 and TRBJ1-3; TRBD1 might be the D (6 bases). V lost 3 bases and J 0 bases, leaving 12 bases between the germline ends. Germline CDR1 reads KGHSH; CDR2 reads LQKENI. This CDR3 comprises 16 residues. The chain's CDR3 is CASSPPGHSSGNTIYF. The sequenced CDR3 bases are TGTGCCAGCTCACCCCCGGGACACAGCTCTGGAAACACC. The full variable domain, completed using reference TRBV18 and TRBJ1-3, is NAGVMQNPRHLVRRRGQEARLRCSPMKGHSHVYWYRQLPEEGLKFMVYLQKENIIDESGMPKERFSAEFPKEGPSILRIQQVVRGDSAAYFCASSPPGHSSGNTIYFGEGSWLTVV.

This clone has at least ten counts. Read data end 3 residues before the CDR3 end; the end is taken from the germline J gene. The V gene is TRBV5-1, the J gene TRBJ2-7; 14 nucleotides line up with TRBD2. Germline V gene lookup returns CDR1 SGHRS and CDR2 YFSETQ. The CDR3 totals 14 residues. With 7 bases clipped from V and 0 bases from J, the junction kept 0 bases outside the gene matches. The CDR3 bases that were read are TGCGCCAGCGGGACTAGCGGGAGCTCCTACGAG. Protein product: CASGTSGSSYE. The full CDR3 reads CASGTSGSSYEQYF.

This clone appeared many times. The read ends 3 residues before the CDR3 terminus; that terminus is restored from the germline J gene. The rearrangement joins TRBV19 to TRBJ2-3; D is possibly TRBD1 or TRBD2 (5 bases each). The CDR3 has 14 amino acids. With 6 bases removed from V and 1 base from J, the gap between germline ends came to 11 bases. Germline V gene sequence: CDR1 LNHDA, CDR2 SQIVND (reference sequence). CDR3 residues: CASSSGSGTDTQYF. The CDR3 DNA, read in part, is TGTGCCAGTAGCTCAGGGAGCGGCACAGATACG.

This clone has ten or more counts. The read finishes 3 residues shy of the CDR3 end, and the germline J gene is used to complete it. The V gene is TRBV5-1, the J gene TRBJ1-1; possible D gene TRBD1, 5 bases. The CDR3 covers 16 residues. V was clipped by 4 bases and J by 3 bases, with 19 bases between them. Germline V gene data show CDR1 as SGHRS and CDR2 as YFSETQ. The covered CDR3 bases are TGCGCCAGCAGCAAAGGACACCGGACGGAGGACACTGAA. Residues: CASSKGHRTEDTE. The full CDR3 is CASSKGHRTEDTEAFF. Combining the CDR3 with reference TRBV5-1 and TRBJ1-1 gives the whole variable domain KAGVTQTPRYLIKTRGQQVTLSCSPISGHRSVSWYQQTPGQGLQFLFEYFSETQRNKGNFPGRFSGRQFSNSRSEMNVSTLELGDSALYLCASSKGHRTEDTEAFFGQGTRLTVV.

About this clone: The read stops 3 residues short of the end of the CDR3; the missing end is completed from the germline J gene. The gene calls are TRBV7-9 and TRBJ2-7; D is undetermined. V dropped 3 bases and J dropped 4 bases, with 13 bases sitting between them. Germline CDR1 SEHNR, CDR2 FQNEAQ (reference sequence). This CDR3 is built from 14 residues. CDR3 DNA (partial): TGTGCCAGCAGCTTCGAGCGTGACCCTTACGAG. Amino acids: CASSFERDPYE. The whole CDR3 protein reads CASSFERDPYEQYF.

In this sample, this clone turned up many times. Sequencing ends 3 residues short of the CDR3 end; the germline J gene provides the rest. The V gene is TRBV23-1, the J gene TRBJ2-7, with D possibly TRBD1 on 7 matching bases. TRBV23-1 is annotated as an ORF whose role is uncertain. The CDR3 is made up of 14 amino acids. Trimming stripped 3 bases from V and 6 bases from J, with 15 bases between. Partial CDR3 DNA: TGCGCCAGCAGTCAGGCGGGGACAGATAGCGAG. The encoded protein is CASSQAGTDSE. In full, the CDR3 reads CASSQAGTDSEQYF.

At least ten counts were recorded for this clone. The read halts 3 residues ahead of the CDR3 end, with the missing end drawn from the germline J gene. The chain joins TRBV7-9 to TRBJ2-7; D may be TRBD1 (6 bases). Germline CDR1 reads SEHNR; CDR2 reads FQNEAQ (reference sequence). This CDR3 comprises 14 residues. Deletions cut 1 base from V and 5 bases from J, with 12 bases between. The CDR3 protein is CASSLGSPGDEQYF. CDR3 bases read: TGTGCCAGCAGCTTAGGGTCCCCAGGGGACGAG.

This clone was seen ten or more times. The read ends 3 residues early relative to the CDR3; the germline J gene fills the gap. J is TRBJ1-2 and V is TRBV20-1; tentatively, D is TRBD1 (6 bases). This CDR3 spans 14 amino acids. V was shortened by 4 bases and J by 5 bases, with 17 bases between the two germline ends. Germline CDR1 DFQATT, CDR2 SNEGSKA (reference sequence). The covered CDR3 bases are TGCAGTGCTATAACAGGGCCGACATTATATGGC. It encodes CSAITGPTLYG. The full CDR3 is CSAITGPTLYGYTF.

The sample holds many counts of this clone. The CDR3 DNA, read in part, is TGTGCCAGCAGCTTAAACATGGTCGAG. Its translation is CASSLNMVE. The whole CDR3 region reads CASSLNMVEQYF. This chain connects TRBV11-2 to TRBJ2-7, with D unclear. The read gets to within 3 residues of the CDR3 end, and the germline J gene fills in the rest. There are 12 residues in the CDR3. Germline V gene lookup returns CDR1 SGHAT and CDR2 FQNNGV. V lost 2 bases and J lost 6, with 8 bases in between. Full variable domain (outside the CDR3, taken from reference TRBV11-2 and TRBJ2-7): EAGVAQSPRYKIIEKRQSVAFWCNPISGHATLYWYQQILGQGPKLLIQFQNNGVVDDSQLPKDRFSAERLKGVDSTLKIQPAKLEDSAVYLCASSLNMVEQYFGPGTRLTVT.

This clone was detected many times. Read coverage stops 3 residues before the CDR3 terminus; the germline J gene supplies the remainder. This chain joins TRBV20-1 and TRBJ2-2; D is unclear. Germline loops: CDR1 DFQATT, CDR2 SNEGSKA (reference sequence). The CDR3 consists of 16 residues. Trimming pared 1 base from V and 2 bases from J, leaving 14 bases between. Incomplete CDR3 DNA: TGCAGTGCTAGAGTCCCGGGTCTAGTTAACACCGGGGAG. It specifies CSARVPGLVNTGE. The full CDR3 protein is CSARVPGLVNTGELFF.